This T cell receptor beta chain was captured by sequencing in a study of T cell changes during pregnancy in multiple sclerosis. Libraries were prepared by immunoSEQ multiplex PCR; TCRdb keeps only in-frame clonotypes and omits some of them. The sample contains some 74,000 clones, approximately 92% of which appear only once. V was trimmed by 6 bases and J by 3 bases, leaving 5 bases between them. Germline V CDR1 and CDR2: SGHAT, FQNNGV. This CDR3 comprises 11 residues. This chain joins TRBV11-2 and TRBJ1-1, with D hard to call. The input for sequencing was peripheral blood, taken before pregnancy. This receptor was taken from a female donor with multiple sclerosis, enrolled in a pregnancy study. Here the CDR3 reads CASSRDTEAFF. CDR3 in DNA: TGTGCCAGCAGTCGCGACACTGAAGCTTTCTTT. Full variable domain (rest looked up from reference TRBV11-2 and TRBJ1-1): EAGVAQSPRYKIIEKRQSVAFWCNPISGHATLYWYQQILGQGPKLLIQFQNNGVVDDSQLPKDRFSAERLKGVDSTLKIQPAKLEDSAVYLCASSRDTEAFFGQGTRLTVV.